This entry is about one TCR beta chain. What this receptor recognizes is not known. Base qualities are not recorded, but no much larger clone differs from it by a single base. The data were obtained in a study of blood T cell repertoires in COVID-19 (TCRdb year 2020). Study-wide context: The collaborator samples originated in the United States, Italy and Spain and spanned the acute and convalescent phases of COVID-19. The material from the prospective study consisted of cDNA or gDNA derived from T cells, B-cell-depleted T cells, or PBMCs. Sample metadata almost always included a de-identified subject ID, COVID-19 status, age in years and sex. The samples were drawn from two sources: the first 160 participants of the ongoing ImmuneRACE study, and over 1,000 subjects contributed by 6 global collaborators. Where available, HLA class I and class II types were obtained from metadata supplied by the sample provider rather than from assay-based typing. The repertoires were released in a freely available public database meant as a resource for research on the immune response to SARS-CoV-2. The dataset comprised deeply sampled blood TCRbeta repertoires from subjects exposed to, actively infected with, or recovered from COVID-19. The full study reports these points: The quantity of clinical and demographic metadata differed by source and by participant and was supplied without curation.

A second Seattle source provided samples from volunteer blood donors who had recovered from COVID-19. Collaborating institutions collected whole blood in K2EDTA tubes following their own protocols. For TCRbeta analysis, collaborators shipped samples in one of three forms: frozen whole blood, isolated PBMCs, or DNA extracted from either of those sample types. TCRbeta CDR3 regions were amplified from genomic DNA using the immunoSEQ Assay, a bias-controlled multiplex PCR. Turning to the authors' computational methods: The number of nucleated cells in each sample was estimated from the amplification of reference gene primers within the assay. Sequence reads were collapsed and filtered to measure the absolute abundance of every unique TCRbeta CDR3 rearrangement. For each sample, productive Simpson clonality was calculated as the square root of Simpson's diversity index across productive rearrangements. In its TCRdb copy, this immuneACCESS table keeps in-frame sequences only and misses some clones. Where compared with another copy, unresolved V genes explain less than half of these, and the others have no known cause. V, J and clone size are those of that table, while D and trimming were read from the DNA. The sample table contains just under 350,000 clones; only one count was recorded for 91% of them. The biggest ten clones account for more than 3% of the sample.

Cut back by 1 base and 6 bases, the V and J ends lie 11 bases apart. Per the germline V gene, MGHRA is the CDR1 and YSYEKL is the CDR2. Spanning cysteine to phenylalanine, the CDR3 consists of 14 amino acids. Left in the record is the CDR3 DNA by itself, 42 bases read in frame from the first base. Sequencing was carried out using peripheral blood. This chain is built from TRBV4-1 and TRBJ2-3; no D segment can be confidently identified. This sequence was found in a woman younger than 35 who had recovered from COVID-19. The CDR3 region: CASSQVVSTDTQYF. The bases read TGCGCCAGCAGCCAAGTAGTTAGTACCGATACGCAGTATTTT.